The 26 T cell receptor beta chains presented below share a single source sample, sequenced in a study of blood T cell repertoires in COVID-19. The table came from immunoSEQ multiplex PCR; TCRdb's copy has only in-frame clones and leaves some out. Found here are approximately 170,000 clones, approximately 85% of them singletons; the top ten hold 6.9%. Sample: peripheral blood. These receptors were obtained from an elderly man with COVID-19, enrolled during active disease.

The chain carries TRBV6-5 and TRBJ1-1; 8 positions match TRBD1. The CDR3 runs to 15 residues. CDR1 is MNHEY and CDR2 is SVGAGI in the germline V gene. Trimming cost V 6 bases and J 7 bases; bases outside gene matches: 13. The CDR3 bases are TGTGCCAGCAGGGCTAGGACAGGGACCGATATTGAAGCTTTCTTT. Protein sequence: CASRARTGTDIEAFF.

This clone was seen a few times. V and J are TRBV6-5 and TRBJ1-6; possibly TRBD1 for D (6 bases). This CDR3 contains 13 residues. Germline V lookup: CDR1 MNHEY, CDR2 SVGAGI. The V and J ends lost 8 bases and 7 bases respectively, with 12 bases between them. CDR3 loop: CASLRGQNSPLHF. CDR3 nucleotide sequence: TGTGCCAGCCTTCGGGGACAAAATTCACCCCTCCACTTT.

V gene TRBV5-5 combines with J gene TRBJ2-7, with D possibly matching TRBD1 (6 bases). V lost 4 bases and J 5 bases, leaving 16 bases between the germline ends. CDR1 SGHKS and CDR2 YYEKEE come from the germline V gene (reference sequence). The CDR3 covers 14 residues. CDR3 sequence reads: CASSHSGQFDEQYF. CDR3 nucleotide sequence: TGTGCCAGCAGCCACTCAGGACAGTTCGACGAGCAGTACTTC.

The J gene is TRBJ2-1, the V gene TRBV7-9; 10 bases are shared with TRBD2. Germline V lookup: CDR1 SEHNR, CDR2 FQNEAQ (reference sequence). The CDR3 is made up of 15 amino acids. Trimming cost V 1 base and J 4 bases; bases outside gene matches: 1. CDR3 DNA sequence: TGTGCCAGCAGCTTAGTAGCGGGGGGTTACAATGAGCAGTTCTTC. This gives the protein CASSLVAGGYNEQFF. Full variable domain (missing parts from reference TRBV7-9 and TRBJ2-1): DTGVSQNPRHKITKRGQNVTFRCDPISEHNRLYWYRQTLGQGPEFLTYFQNEAQLEKSRLLSDRFSAERPKGSFSTLEIQRTEQGDSAMYLCASSLVAGGYNEQFFGPGTRLTVL.

The chain carries TRBV2 and TRBJ2-2; a possible D gene is TRBD2 (5 bases). The CDR3 spans 16 residues. Germline V gene data show CDR1 as SNHLY and CDR2 as FYNNEI. V was clipped by 4 bases and J by 2 bases, with 14 bases between them. CDR3 nucleotide sequence: TGTGCCAGCAGTGGTGGGAGTACAAGCAACACCGGGGAGCTGTTTTTT. As protein: CASSGGSTSNTGELFF.

The chain couples TRBV9 to TRBJ2-1; 9 bases fit TRBD2. The CDR3 length is 18 residues. V trimming: 0 bases; J trimming: 2 bases; junction bases outside the gene matches: 9. Germline V gene sequence: CDR1 SGDLS, CDR2 YYNGEE. The CDR3 loop reads CASSVEGLAGGTYNEQFF. CDR3 in DNA: TGTGCCAGCAGCGTAGAGGGTTTGGCGGGGGGGACCTACAATGAGCAGTTCTTC.

The chain couples TRBV10-3 to TRBJ1-2; no firm D call. The length of the CDR3 is 12 residues. In germline, CDR1 is ENHRY, CDR2 SYGVKD. V was pared by 4 bases and J by 5 bases, with 8 bases between. CDR3 loop: CAISGSEYGYTF. The CDR3 bases are TGTGCCATCAGTGGGTCGGAGTATGGCTACACCTTC.

J is TRBJ2-6 and V is TRBV18, with 8 positions matching TRBD1. Germline V gene data show CDR1 as KGHSH and CDR2 as LQKENI. The CDR3 extends over 19 amino acids. V trimming: 0 bases; J trimming: 2 bases; junction bases outside the gene matches: 9. The CDR3 DNA reads as TGTGCCAGCTCACCACCGGGACAGGCTTCCCCTCCTGGGGCCAACGTCCTGACTTTC. Residues: CASSPPGQASPPGANVLTF.

The chain carries TRBV18 and TRBJ2-1; D perhaps matches TRBD1 (5 bases). Germline V lookup: CDR1 KGHSH, CDR2 LQKENI. Trimming pared 6 bases from V and 3 bases from J, leaving 21 bases between. The CDR3 extends over 17 amino acids. CDR3 residues: CASSPGLFTGGYNEQFF. In DNA, the CDR3 is TGTGCCAGCTCCCCCGGGCTTTTTACAGGTGGCTACAATGAGCAGTTCTTC.

CDR3 in DNA: TGTGCCAGCAGCCGTTCGCGGGGGGCATTCTACAATGAGCAGTTCTTC. It encodes CASSRSRGAFYNEQFF. The gene calls are TRBV5-6 and TRBJ2-1; 8 bases are a match to TRBD2. V shed 4 bases, J shed 3 bases, and the junction held 9 bases outside the gene matches. CDR1 is SGHDT, CDR2 YYEEEE, per germline. The length of the CDR3 is 16 residues.

The CDR3 nucleotides are TGTGCCAGCAGCTCTTCCGGGACAGGGATTCACACCGGGGAGCTGTTTTTT. This encodes CASSSSGTGIHTGELFF. This chain uses TRBV5-4 with TRBJ2-2; 9 bases match TRBD1. Germline CDR1 is SGHNT and CDR2 is YYREEE (reference sequence). The V gene end was trimmed by 3 bases and the J gene end by 3 bases; junction bases not matched to a gene: 9. This CDR3 region has 17 residues.

The chain is built from TRBV24-1 and TRBJ2-1; 10 bases fit TRBD2. Looked up from germline, CDR1 is KGHDR and CDR2 is SFDVKD. The CDR3 is 15 amino acids. V dropped 12 bases and J dropped 12; count of bases not matched to a gene: 19. CDR3 sequence reads: CASSSGGVQWGRQFF. The CDR3 nucleotides read TGTGCCTCGTCTAGCGGGGGTGTACAATGGGGCCGGCAGTTCTTC.

The gene calls are TRBV4-1 and TRBJ2-2; TRBD2 is a possible D gene (6 bases). This CDR3 has 14 residues. V was clipped by 1 base and J by 5 bases, with 8 bases between them. Germline values: CDR1 MGHRA, CDR2 YSYEKL. The CDR3 spells CASSQVRGTGELFF. The CDR3, as DNA: TGCGCCAGCAGCCAAGTCCGGGGGACCGGGGAGCTGTTTTTT.

This sequence joins TRBV6-5 and TRBJ2-3; D possibly corresponds to TRBD2 (7 bases). Trimming cost V 5 bases and J 4 bases, with 16 bases left between them. The V gene's germline CDR1 is MNHEY and CDR2 SVGAGI. CDR3 length: 15 amino acids. In DNA, the CDR3 is TGTGCCAGCAGTCTGGGGGGGCGACAATCAGATACGCAGTATTTT. This translates into CASSLGGRQSDTQYF.

This clone appeared a few times. The chain couples TRBV19 to TRBJ2-3; maybe TRBD2 (6 bases). Looked up from germline, CDR1 is LNHDA and CDR2 is SQIVND (reference sequence). The CDR3 is 13 amino acids. The V gene lost 1 base and the J gene lost 6 bases, with 8 bases spanning the gap. The CDR3 loop reads CASSIARGDTQYF. The CDR3 bases are TGTGCCAGTAGTATAGCCCGGGGGGATACGCAGTATTTT.

V and J are TRBV10-1 and TRBJ2-1, with 10 bases aligning to TRBD1. CDR3 length: 15 residues. Germline CDR1 reads WNHNN; CDR2 reads SYGVQD (reference sequence). With V trimmed by 4 bases and J by 8 bases, 8 bases remained unmatched. The CDR3 coding sequence is TGCGCCAGCAGTGCCCAGGACAGGGGGAGGGATGAGCAGTTCTTC. Its protein product is CASSAQDRGRDEQFF.

This chain connects TRBV1 to TRBJ2-7; TRBD1 reflects the table's D call only, with no check against the DNA. TRBV1 corresponds to a pseudogene. The CDR3 runs to 12 residues. The CDR3 DNA reads TGCACCAGCAGCCCTCCGATTGGGACACAGTACTTC. This codes for CTSSPPIGTQYF.

V usage is TRBV5-6 and J usage is TRBJ1-2, with TRBD1 matching over 10 bases. The CDR3 has 15 residues. Germline values: CDR1 SGHDT, CDR2 YYEEEE. Trimming took 0 bases from V and 7 from J; bases not matched to a gene: 6. The CDR3 DNA follows: TGTGCCAGCAGCTTGGTTGTGGGACAGGGGCCTGGCTACACCTTC. As protein: CASSLVVGQGPGYTF.

The CDR3, as DNA: TGTGCCAGCAGTTTACTTATGAACACTGAAGCTTTCTTT. Encoded protein: CASSLLMNTEAFF. The gene calls are TRBV6-5 and TRBJ1-1, with D unresolved. CDR3 length equals 13 residues. Trimming took 4 bases from V and 0 from J, leaving 6 bases between them. Germline V gives CDR1 MNHEY, CDR2 SVGAGI.

The V gene is TRBV19, the J gene TRBJ1-1; D is unclear. V gave up 3 bases and J gave up 0 bases, with 11 bases separating them. Germline V gives CDR1 LNHDA, CDR2 SQIVND (reference sequence). CDR3 length equals 15 residues. CDR3 region: CASSIEGRLNTEAFF. The DNA of the CDR3 is TGTGCCAGTAGTATCGAGGGCCGATTGAACACTGAAGCTTTCTTT.

J is TRBJ1-4 and V is TRBV7-9, with D perhaps TRBD1 (5 bases). CDR1 is SEHNR, CDR2 FQNEAQ, per germline (reference sequence). The CDR3 contains 16 residues. The V end was cut by 6 bases, the J end by 5 bases, with 19 bases between. CDR3: CASRHETGTGNEKLFF. DNA for the CDR3: TGTGCCAGCAGGCATGAAACCGGGACTGGAAATGAAAAACTGTTTTTT.

V gene TRBV19 combines with J gene TRBJ1-5; TRBD1 is a possible D gene (5 bases). There are 15 residues in the CDR3. Germline values: CDR1 LNHDA, CDR2 SQIVND (reference sequence). The V and J ends lost 5 bases and 7 bases respectively, with 18 bases between them. This chain's CDR3 is CASSPALFQGQPQHF. In nucleotides, the CDR3 is TGTGCCAGTAGTCCAGCCCTATTTCAGGGCCAGCCCCAGCATTTT.

This chain connects TRBV9 to TRBJ1-1; no firm D call. Germline lookup yields CDR1 SGDLS and CDR2 YYNGEE. V gave up 1 base and J gave up 0 bases, with 7 bases separating them. The CDR3 is made up of 14 amino acids. The CDR3 region is CASSVFAVNTEAFF. In DNA, the CDR3 is TGTGCCAGCAGCGTATTTGCAGTGAACACTGAAGCTTTCTTT.

This clone was picked up a small number of times. The rearrangement joins TRBV28 to TRBJ2-7, with unresolved D. Trimming stripped 5 bases from V and 1 base from J, with 24 bases between. In germline, CDR1 is MDHEN, CDR2 SYDVKM. This CDR3 is 18 amino acids long. CDR3 nucleotide sequence: TGTGCCAGCAGTCTCCTTTTGGGCAGGTCTGGCACATCCTACGAGCAGTACTTC. Its translation: CASSLLLGRSGTSYEQYF.

This sequence joins TRBV24-1 and TRBJ2-3; 10 nucleotides line up with TRBD1. This CDR3 region has 16 residues. After removal of 4 bases from V and 4 bases from J, the junction contained 7 bases not matched to a gene. CDR1 and CDR2 (germline): KGHDR, SFDVKD. In nucleotides, the CDR3 is TGTGCCACCAGTGACCAGGGACAGGGGACGGCAGATACGCAGTATTTT. Its translation is CATSDQGQGTADTQYF.

The V call is TRBV11-3, the J call TRBJ2-1; 7 bases map to TRBD2. Per the germline V gene, CDR1 is SGHNT and CDR2 is YENEEA. With 5 bases clipped from V and 7 bases from J, the junction kept 17 bases outside the gene matches. The CDR3 runs 17 residues. CDR3 DNA: TGTGCCAGCAGCCCCGTGCAGCGGGGTCCCGCGGGAAATGAGCAGTTCTTC. Translating it yields CASSPVQRGPAGNEQFF.